This T cell receptor (beta chain) was found in a study of beta chain features in type 1 diabetes. Study-wide results and limits: Shorter TCRB CDR3s, moderately but significantly so, were found in Type 1 diabetes patients in all four CD4+ subsets. Cells that show high TCR expression could be over-represented by cDNA sequencing.

Reverse transcribing all isolated RNA meant expressed TCRB transcripts were sequenced. Only in-frame clones appear in the TCRdb table, and some are missing; sequencing was by immunoSEQ multiplex PCR. The sample lists more than 300,000 clones, over 7% occurring once. As regards this clone: What it binds is not known.

One heparinised blood draw averaging roughly 100 mL was given by each donor. This TCR was sampled from a man younger than 40 with type 1 diabetes. Sequenced material: central memory CD4+ T cells from blood.

CDR3 in amino acids: CASSVETRGGDTQYF. CDR3 coding DNA: TGTGCCAGCAGCGTCGAGACTAGGGGCGGGGATACGCAGTATTTT. The V gene is TRBV9, the J gene TRBJ2-3; the D gene is possibly TRBD2 (6 bases). Looked up from germline, CDR1 is SGDLS and CDR2 is YYNGEE. The CDR3 covers 15 residues. With 2 bases removed from V and 6 bases from J, the gap between germline ends came to 16 bases.